This T cell receptor (beta chain) originates from a study of T-cell memory formation after mild COVID-19. Study in general: The two donors had largely donor-specific TCR clusters.

TCRdb ran MiXCR on the 5' RACE reads and lists one entry per CDR3 protein. The table records 95,000 to 120,000 distinct CDR3 sequences, roughly a sixth of them present only once. This clonotype was picked up a small number of times. The CDR3 length is 17 residues. Trimming took 6 bases from V and 5 from J, leaving 23 bases between them. Per the germline V gene, CDR1 is ENHRY and CDR2 is SYGVKD. The sample consisted of PBMCs or a T cell subset sorted from them (not recorded which). The chain has TRBV10-3 and TRBJ2-1, with D maybe TRBD1 (6 bases). The receptor was isolated from a young man who had mild COVID-19 (a few samples of this study predate the infection). Cell type and time point are not known. The DNA for the CDR3 is TGTGCCATCAGCCCGACCCTACAGGGAACCCAGCACAATGAGCAGTTCTTC. This codes for CAISPTLQGTQHNEQFF.